This T cell receptor (beta chain) was sequenced for a study of radiotherapy plus CTLA-4 blockade in lung cancer. Findings and limits, study-wide: In blood, TCR clones derived from the tumor expanded after radiotherapy plus ipilimumab.

To note about this clone: Its target is unknown.

Profiled with immunoSEQ multiplex PCR; TCRdb holds only in-frame clones, not every one. Of 90,000 to 130,000 clones listed, 81% are singletons. This CDR3 spans 15 amino acids. V was shortened by 7 bases and J by 0 bases, with 16 bases between the two germline ends. Germline assignment: CDR1 SQVTM and CDR2 ANQGSEA. The source material was peripheral blood, sampled from a patient treated with radiotherapy plus ipilimumab. This sequence joins TRBV29-1 and TRBJ2-1, with D uncertain. This TCR derives from a human donor with non-small cell lung cancer that progressed on radiotherapy plus ipilimumab. Some clones in this sample may be carry-over from other donors' samples. The CDR3 is CSAPPGSNSYNEQFF. The CDR3, as DNA: TGCAGCGCCCCCCCCGGGTCTAACTCCTACAATGAGCAGTTCTTC.